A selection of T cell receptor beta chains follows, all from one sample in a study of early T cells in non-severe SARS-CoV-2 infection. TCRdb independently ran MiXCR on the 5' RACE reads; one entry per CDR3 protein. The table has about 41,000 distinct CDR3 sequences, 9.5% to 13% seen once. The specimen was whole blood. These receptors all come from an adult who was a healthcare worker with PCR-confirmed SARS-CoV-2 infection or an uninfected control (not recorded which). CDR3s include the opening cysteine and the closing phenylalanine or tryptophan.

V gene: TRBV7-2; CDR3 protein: CASSPGADRGYGYTF
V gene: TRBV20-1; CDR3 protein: CSAWGQSSIEAFF
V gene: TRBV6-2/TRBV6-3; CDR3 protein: CASSRGDSHYEQYF
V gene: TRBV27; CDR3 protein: CASSPRTGSETQYF
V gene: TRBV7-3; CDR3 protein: CASSPFQGSYGYTF
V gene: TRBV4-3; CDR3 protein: CASSQATTGDRNSPLHF
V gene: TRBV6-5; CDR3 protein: CASSYLNTEPGNTIYF
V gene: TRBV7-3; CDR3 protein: CASSPYATGRTGELFF
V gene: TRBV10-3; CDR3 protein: CAISAPATGQETQYF
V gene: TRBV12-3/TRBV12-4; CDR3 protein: CASSLAGASYTTDTQYF
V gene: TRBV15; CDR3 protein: CATSLSGTGTEAFF
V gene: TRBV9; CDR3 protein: CASSVPLAGSNEQFF
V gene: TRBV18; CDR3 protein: CASSPLLNTEAFF
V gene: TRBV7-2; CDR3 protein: CASSQLARETQYF
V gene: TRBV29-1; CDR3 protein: CSVAAGVNQPQHF
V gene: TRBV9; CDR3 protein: CASSGRLDRPNTGELFF
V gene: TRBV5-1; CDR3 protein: CASAGQPNTEAFF
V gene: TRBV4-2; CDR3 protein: CASSHRQGQGTDTQYF
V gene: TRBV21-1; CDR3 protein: CASSNWGQAGTDTQYF
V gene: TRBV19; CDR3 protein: CASSIGGGARSEPQHF
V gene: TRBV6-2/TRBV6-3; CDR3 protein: CASVDGGNSPLHF
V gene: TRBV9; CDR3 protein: CASSNTGEEQYF
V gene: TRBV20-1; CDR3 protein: CSAALGGTGSGYTF
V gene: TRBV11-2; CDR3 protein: CASGSSGDTQYF
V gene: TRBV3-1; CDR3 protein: CASSPAAPETQYF
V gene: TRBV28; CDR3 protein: CASSRQGGVVETQYF
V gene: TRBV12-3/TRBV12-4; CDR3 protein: CASSNNNRPTFF